The present TCR beta chain was sequenced within a study of CD8 T cells in Susac syndrome. RNA, at about 0.5 to 1 ug, was reverse transcribed with random hexamers. Coverage of TCR beta CDR3 amplification by immunoSEQ multiplex PCR extended to 54 Vbeta and 13 Jbeta. MiXCR, applied by TCRdb to the immunoSEQ multiplex PCR reads, yields one record per CDR3 protein. Among some 300,000 distinct CDR3 sequences listed, roughly 90% were seen once. The CDR3 has 14 residues. The V and J ends lost 2 bases and 2 bases, in that order; junction bases with no gene match: 3. Sequencing targeted TCR beta in T cells from blood (CD8+ and CD4+). It was treatment-naive patients with stable or active relapsing-remitting disease who made up the multiple sclerosis controls. TEMRA cells were enriched by FACS, while CD8+ and CD4+ T cells were obtained through a negative isolation that was performed magnetically.

The J gene is TRBJ2-7, the V gene TRBV12-3 or TRBV12-4, with 7 nucleotides matching TRBD2. The specimen was CD8+ T cells from PBMCs. The sequence derives from a human donor with multiple sclerosis. The CDR3 DNA follows: TGTGCCAGCAGTTTATCAGGACTAGCCTACGAGCAGTACTTC. It specifies CASSLSGLAYEQYF.